These 8 T cell receptor beta chains were sequenced from one sample in a study of control samples from healthy donors and cancer patients. Assay: immunoSEQ multiplex PCR; the TCRdb copy retains only in-frame clones and omits some. The data show around 250,000 clones, with roughly 87% seen just once and less than 15% held by the top ten. The specimen was PBMCs. The receptors stem from a woman aged 60-70 years with lung cancer.

CDR3 region: CASSSTSGGNYEQYF. In DNA form, the CDR3 reads TGCGCCAGCAGCTCCACCAGCGGAGGGAACTACGAGCAGTACTTC. The chain couples TRBV5-1 to TRBJ2-7; maybe TRBD2 (6 bases). Looked up from germline, CDR1 is SGHRS and CDR2 is YFSETQ. The CDR3 runs to 15 residues. Trimming shortened V by 3 bases and J by 3 bases, and 16 bases separated the two germline ends.

The table lists this clone with a few counts. The rearrangement links TRBV2 to TRBJ2-5, with 13 bases aligning to TRBD2. This CDR3 is built from 14 residues. Germline V CDR1 and CDR2: SNHLY, FYNNEI. V lost 8 bases, J lost 2 bases, and 2 bases stayed unmatched. The CDR3 spells CASLGLAGQETQYF. CDR3 in DNA: TGTGCCAGCCTGGGACTAGCGGGACAAGAGACCCAGTACTTC.

In nucleotides, the CDR3 is TGTGCCATCAGTGAGGGAGGGGACACGCAGTTCTTC. Amino acids: CAISEGGDTQFF. The chain joins TRBV10-3 to TRBJ2-1; the D gene could be TRBD1 or TRBD2 (6 bases each). Germline CDR1 reads ENHRY; CDR2 reads SYGVKD. The V end was cut by 2 bases, the J end by 12 bases, with 11 bases between. CDR3 size: 12 residues.

This clone was seen just once. The chain links TRBV5-5 to TRBJ2-2; TRBD2 agrees at 14 bases. The trim removed 3 bases at V and 7 bases at J, leaving 5 bases unmatched. Germline V CDR1 and CDR2: SGHKS, YYEKEE (reference sequence). The CDR3 has 16 amino acids. The CDR3 is CASSWGLAGAGGELFF. The CDR3 nucleotides read TGTGCCAGCAGCTGGGGACTAGCGGGAGCGGGCGGGGAGCTGTTTTTT.

The chain combines TRBV6-1 with TRBJ1-5; 10 positions match TRBD1. The germline CDR1 and CDR2 sequences are MNHNS and SASEGT. V was pared by 2 bases and J by 3 bases, with 4 bases of the junction left unmatched. The CDR3 spans 16 residues. The CDR3 loop is CASSEIGQGDNQPQHF. In DNA, the CDR3 is TGTGCCAGCAGTGAAATCGGACAGGGGGACAATCAGCCCCAGCATTTT.

The CDR3 sequence is CASSLLNEQFF. The CDR3 bases are TGTGCCAGCAGCTTACTCAATGAGCAGTTCTTC. The rearrangement links TRBV7-2 to TRBJ2-1; D uncertain. CDR3 length: 11 amino acids. Germline-derived CDR1 and CDR2 are SGHTA and FQGNSA. V lost 2 bases to trimming and J lost 6 bases, with 2 bases between them.

In this sample, this clone turned up a few times. This rearrangement joins TRBV2 to TRBJ1-1, with D hard to call. The CDR3 has 14 amino acids. CDR1 SNHLY and CDR2 FYNNEI come from the germline V gene. V was clipped by 2 bases and J by 4 bases, with 11 bases between them. DNA of the CDR3: TGTGCCAGCAGTGAACCGGGCCGAGGCACTGAAGCTTTCTTT. It encodes CASSEPGRGTEAFF.

The chain recombines TRBV30 with TRBJ1-5; weak D call: TRBD1 (6 bases). V lost 1 base and J 11 bases, leaving 18 bases between the germline ends. The CDR3 consists of 14 residues. Germline values: CDR1 GTSNPN, CDR2 SVGIG (reference sequence). The CDR3 bases are TGTGCCTGGAGTGCCATCCCACAGGGCCGGGCCCAGCATTTT. Translating gives CAWSAIPQGRAQHF.